The clone carrying this T cell receptor beta chain was recorded at least ten times. These data originate in a study of tumor-infiltrating lymphocytes in oesophageal squamous cell carcinoma. TCRdb re-derived calls from the PCR reads in MiXCR, one entry per CDR3 protein. The sample has around 20,000 distinct CDR3 sequences; approximately 40% are singletons. Germline V lookup: CDR1 SGHVS, CDR2 FQNEAQ. The CDR3 totals 18 residues. The ends lost 5 bases at V and 3 bases at J; junction bases unmatched: 10. The chain couples TRBV7-8 to TRBJ2-2; 12 bases are a match to TRBD1. The TCR originated in a male donor with esophageal squamous cell carcinoma. Material for sequencing was normal esophageal tissue next to the tumor. CDR3 residues: CASSARDRGRFHTGELFF. CDR3 coding DNA: TGTGCCAGCAGCGCTCGGGACAGGGGGCGATTTCACACCGGGGAGCTGTTTTTT.